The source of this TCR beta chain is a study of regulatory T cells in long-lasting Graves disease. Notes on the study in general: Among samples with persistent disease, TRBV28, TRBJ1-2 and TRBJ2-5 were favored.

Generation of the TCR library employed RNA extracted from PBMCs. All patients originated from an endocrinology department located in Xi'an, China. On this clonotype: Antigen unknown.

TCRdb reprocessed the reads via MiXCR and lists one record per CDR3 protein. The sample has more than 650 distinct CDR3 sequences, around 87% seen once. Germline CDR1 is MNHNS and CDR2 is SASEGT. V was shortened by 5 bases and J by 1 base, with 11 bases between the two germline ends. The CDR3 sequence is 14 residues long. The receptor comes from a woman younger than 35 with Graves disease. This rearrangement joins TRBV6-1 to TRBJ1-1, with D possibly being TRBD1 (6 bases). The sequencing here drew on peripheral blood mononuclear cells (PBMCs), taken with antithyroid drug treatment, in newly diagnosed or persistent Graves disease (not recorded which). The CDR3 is CASSTGSTNTEAFF. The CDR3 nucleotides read TGTGCCAGCAGTACAGGGAGTACGAACACTGAAGCTTTCTTT.